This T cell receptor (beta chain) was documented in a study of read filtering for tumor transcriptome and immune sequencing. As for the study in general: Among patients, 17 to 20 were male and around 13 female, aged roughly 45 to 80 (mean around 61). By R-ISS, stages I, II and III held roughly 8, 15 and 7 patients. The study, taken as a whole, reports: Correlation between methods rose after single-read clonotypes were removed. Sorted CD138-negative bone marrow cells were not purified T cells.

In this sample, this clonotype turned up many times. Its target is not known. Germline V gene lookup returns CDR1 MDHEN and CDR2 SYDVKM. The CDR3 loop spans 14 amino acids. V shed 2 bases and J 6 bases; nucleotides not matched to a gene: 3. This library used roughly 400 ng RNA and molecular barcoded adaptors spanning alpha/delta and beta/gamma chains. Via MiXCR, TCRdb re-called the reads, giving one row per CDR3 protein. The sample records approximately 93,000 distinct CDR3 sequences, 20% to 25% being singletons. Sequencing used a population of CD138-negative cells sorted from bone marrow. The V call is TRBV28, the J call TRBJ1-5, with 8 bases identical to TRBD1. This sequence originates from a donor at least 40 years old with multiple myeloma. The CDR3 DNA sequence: TGTGCCAGCAGTTTAGGCAGGGGGCTTCAGCCCCAGCATTTT. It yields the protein CASSLGRGLQPQHF.